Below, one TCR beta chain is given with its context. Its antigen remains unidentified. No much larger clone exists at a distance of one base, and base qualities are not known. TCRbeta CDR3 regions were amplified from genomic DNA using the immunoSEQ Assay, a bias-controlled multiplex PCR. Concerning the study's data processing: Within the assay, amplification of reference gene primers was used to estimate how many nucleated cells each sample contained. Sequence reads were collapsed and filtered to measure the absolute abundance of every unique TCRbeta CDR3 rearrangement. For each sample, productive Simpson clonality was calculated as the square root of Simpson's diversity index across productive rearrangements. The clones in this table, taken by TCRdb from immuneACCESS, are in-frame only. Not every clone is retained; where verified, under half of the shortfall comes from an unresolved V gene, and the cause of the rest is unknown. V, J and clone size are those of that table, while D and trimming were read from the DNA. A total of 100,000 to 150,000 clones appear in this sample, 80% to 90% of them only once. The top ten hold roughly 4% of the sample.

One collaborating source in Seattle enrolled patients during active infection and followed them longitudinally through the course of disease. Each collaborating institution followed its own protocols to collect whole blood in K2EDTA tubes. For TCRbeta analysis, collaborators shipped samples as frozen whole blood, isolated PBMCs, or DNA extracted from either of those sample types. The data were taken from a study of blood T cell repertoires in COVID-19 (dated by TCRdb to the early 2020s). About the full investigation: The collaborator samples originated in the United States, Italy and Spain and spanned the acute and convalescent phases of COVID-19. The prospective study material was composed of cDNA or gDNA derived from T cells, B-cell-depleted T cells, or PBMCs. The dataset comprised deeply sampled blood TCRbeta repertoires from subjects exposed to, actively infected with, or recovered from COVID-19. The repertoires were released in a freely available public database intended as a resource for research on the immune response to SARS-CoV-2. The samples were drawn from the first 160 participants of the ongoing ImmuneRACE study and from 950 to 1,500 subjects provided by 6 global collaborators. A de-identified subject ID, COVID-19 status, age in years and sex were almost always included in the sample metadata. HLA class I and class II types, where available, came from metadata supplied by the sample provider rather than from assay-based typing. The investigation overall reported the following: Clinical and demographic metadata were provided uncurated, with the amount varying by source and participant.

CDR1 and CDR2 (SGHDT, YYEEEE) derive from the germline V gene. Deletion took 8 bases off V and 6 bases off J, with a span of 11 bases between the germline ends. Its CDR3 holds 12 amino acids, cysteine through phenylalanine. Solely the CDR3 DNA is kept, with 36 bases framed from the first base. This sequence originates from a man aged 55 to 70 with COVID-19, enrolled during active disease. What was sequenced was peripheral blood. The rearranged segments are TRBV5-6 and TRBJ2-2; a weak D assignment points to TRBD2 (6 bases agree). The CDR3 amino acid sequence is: CASTGGPGELFF. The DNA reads TGTGCCAGTACCGGGGGACCCGGGGAGCTGTTTTTT.